The present TCR beta chain was sequenced within a study of monozygotic twins with inflammatory bowel disease. TCRdb re-called the 5' RACE reads and gives one entry per CDR3 protein, without DNA. In total, the table holds some 300,000 distinct CDR3 sequences. The CDR3 totals 15 residues. CDR1 is SGHVS and CDR2 is FQNEAQ in the germline V gene. Input material: blood. This clonotype was sampled from a human donor with ulcerative colitis or Crohn's disease, or a healthy co-twin of an affected twin (not recorded which). The chain employs TRBV7-8 and TRBJ1-5. CDR3 amino acids: CASSLASGGNQPQHF.